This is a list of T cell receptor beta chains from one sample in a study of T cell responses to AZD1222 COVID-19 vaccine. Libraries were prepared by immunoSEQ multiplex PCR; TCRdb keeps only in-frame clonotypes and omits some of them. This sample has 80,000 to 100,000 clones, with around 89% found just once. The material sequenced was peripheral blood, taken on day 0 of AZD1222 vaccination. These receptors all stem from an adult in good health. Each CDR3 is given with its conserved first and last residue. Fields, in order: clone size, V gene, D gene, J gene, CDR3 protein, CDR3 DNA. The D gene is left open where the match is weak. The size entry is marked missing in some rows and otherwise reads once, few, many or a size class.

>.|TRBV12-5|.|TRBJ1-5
CASAREGGNQPQHF
TGTGCTAGTGCAAGGGAAGGGGGCAATCAGCCCCAGCATTTT
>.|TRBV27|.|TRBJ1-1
CASSPRLRAAEAFF
TGTGCCAGCAGTCCTCGACTCCGGGCCGCTGAAGCTTTCTTT
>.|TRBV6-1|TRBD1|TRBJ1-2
CASSESGGPGYTF
TGTGCCAGCAGTGAATCAGGGGGCCCTGGCTACACCTTC
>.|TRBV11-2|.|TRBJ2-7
CASSLSGQPLYEQYF
TGTGCCAGCAGCTTATCAGGACAACCACTTTACGAGCAGTACTTC
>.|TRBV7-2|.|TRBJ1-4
CASSYAQGGEKLFF
TGTGCCAGCAGCTATGCACAGGGAGGGGAAAAACTGTTTTTT
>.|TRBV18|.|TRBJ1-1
CASSATGREAFF
TGTGCCAGCTCAGCCACGGGTCGTGAAGCTTTCTTT
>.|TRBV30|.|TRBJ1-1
CAWSTKQGGNTEAFF
TGTGCCTGGAGTACGAAACAGGGCGGGAACACTGAAGCTTTCTTT
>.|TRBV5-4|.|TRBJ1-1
CASSLPGVGVNTEAFF
TGTGCCAGCAGCCTCCCCGGGGTGGGTGTGAACACTGAAGCTTTCTTT
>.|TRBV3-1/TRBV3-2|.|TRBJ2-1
CASSHFDNEQFF
TGTGCCAGCAGCCATTTCGACAATGAGCAGTTCTTC
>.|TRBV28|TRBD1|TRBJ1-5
CASSQRQGRSNQPQHF
TGTGCCAGCAGCCAACGACAGGGCAGAAGCAATCAGCCCCAGCATTTT
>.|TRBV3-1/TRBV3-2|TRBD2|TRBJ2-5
CASSQPTSGRVRETQYF
TGTGCCAGCAGCCAACCGACTAGCGGGAGAGTCCGGGAGACCCAGTACTTC
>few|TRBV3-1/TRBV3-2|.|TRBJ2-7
CASSSISRSISYEQYF
TGTGCCAGCAGCAGCATTTCCCGATCGATCTCCTACGAGCAGTACTTC
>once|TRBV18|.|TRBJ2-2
CASSPRRVEGTGELFF
TGTGCCAGCTCACCACGGAGGGTAGAAGGCACCGGGGAGCTGTTTTTT
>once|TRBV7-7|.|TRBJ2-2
CASSKREYTGELFF
TGTGCTAGCAGCAAGAGGGAGTACACCGGGGAGCTGTTTTTT
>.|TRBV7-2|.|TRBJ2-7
CASSFGREYYF
TGTGCCAGCAGCTTTGGCAGGGAGTATTACTTC
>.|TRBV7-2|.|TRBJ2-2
CASSLGTVLTGELFF
TGTGCCAGCAGCTTAGGGACAGTCCTTACCGGGGAGCTGTTTTTT
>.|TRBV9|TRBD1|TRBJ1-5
CASSPTGGRQPQHF
TGTGCCAGCAGCCCCACAGGGGGTAGGCAGCCCCAGCATTTT
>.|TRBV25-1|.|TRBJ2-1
CASIGDRDEQFF
TGTGCCAGCATAGGCGATAGAGATGAGCAGTTCTTC
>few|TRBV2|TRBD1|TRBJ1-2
CATWWQGARGYTF
TGTGCCACCTGGTGGCAGGGGGCAAGAGGCTACACCTTC
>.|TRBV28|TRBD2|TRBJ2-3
CASSLPAGGPWGTDTQYF
TGTGCCAGCAGTTTACCGGCGGGAGGGCCGTGGGGAACAGATACGCAGTATTTT
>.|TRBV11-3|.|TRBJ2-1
CASSLVPVSRNEQFF
TGTGCCAGCAGCTTAGTTCCTGTATCGAGGAATGAGCAGTTCTTC
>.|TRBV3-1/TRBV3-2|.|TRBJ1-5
CASSRKCNQPQHF
TGTGCCAGCAGCAGAAAATGCAATCAGCCCCAGCATTTT
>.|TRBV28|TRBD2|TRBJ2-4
CASSRLGGVVGQYF
TGTGCCAGCAGTCGACTCGGGGGGGTAGTGGGTCAGTACTTC
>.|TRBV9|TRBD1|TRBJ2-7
CASSDRDRTEQYF
TGTGCCAGCAGCGACCGGGACAGGACCGAGCAGTACTTC
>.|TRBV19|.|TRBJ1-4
CASRRNWGATNEKLFF
TGTGCCAGTAGGCGGAATTGGGGAGCAACTAATGAAAAACTGTTTTTT
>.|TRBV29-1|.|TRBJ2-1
CSVEYLQGPYNEQFF
TGCAGCGTTGAATATCTCCAGGGGCCCTACAATGAGCAGTTCTTC
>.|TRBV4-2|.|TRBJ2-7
CASSQVGRDSYEQYF
TGTGCCAGCAGCCAAGTCGGGCGGGACTCCTACGAGCAGTACTTC
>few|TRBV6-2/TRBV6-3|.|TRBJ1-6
CASSYSALGVGYNSPLHF
TGTGCCAGCAGTTACTCGGCGTTAGGGGTGGGGTATAATTCACCCCTCCACTTT
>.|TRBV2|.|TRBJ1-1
CASRSQVNTEAFF
TGTGCCAGCAGGTCACAGGTGAACACTGAAGCTTTCTTT
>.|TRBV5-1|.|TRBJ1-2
CASSLTPLDYGYTF
TGCGCCAGCAGCTTAACTCCTCTGGACTATGGCTACACCTTC
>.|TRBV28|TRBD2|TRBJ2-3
CASSLPAAGATDTQYF
TGTGCCAGCAGTTTACCAGCAGCGGGGGCCACAGATACGCAGTATTTT
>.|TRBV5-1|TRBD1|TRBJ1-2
CASSLKTGAGYTF
TGCGCCAGCAGCTTGAAGACAGGGGCGGGCTACACCTTC
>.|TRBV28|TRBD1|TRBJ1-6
CASSPGQGTYNSPLHF
TGTGCCAGCAGTCCAGGACAGGGAACCTATAATTCACCCCTCCACTTT
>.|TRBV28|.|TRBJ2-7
CASRPPLQGPSSYEQYF
TGTGCCAGCAGACCGCCCTTACAGGGCCCAAGCTCCTACGAGCAGTACTTC
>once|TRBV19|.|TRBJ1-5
CASTDRSNQPQHF
TGTGCCAGCACTGACAGAAGCAATCAGCCCCAGCATTTT
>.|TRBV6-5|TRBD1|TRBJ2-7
CASSYFLPGQGYEQYF
TGTGCCAGCAGTTACTTTTTACCGGGACAGGGCTACGAGCAGTACTTC
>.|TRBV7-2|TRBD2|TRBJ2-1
CASSTKGGTSDNEQFF
TGTGCCAGCAGCACCAAGGGCGGGACTAGCGACAATGAGCAGTTCTTC
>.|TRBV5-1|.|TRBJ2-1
CASRDITGSSYNEQFF
TGCGCCAGCAGGGACATTACAGGGAGCTCCTACAATGAGCAGTTCTTC
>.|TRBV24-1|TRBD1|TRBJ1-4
CATSDPGQGNEKLFF
TGTGCCACCAGTGACCCGGGACAGGGGAATGAAAAACTGTTTTTT
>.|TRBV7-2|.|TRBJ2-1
CASSSGAGAYNEQFF
TGTGCCAGCAGCTCAGGGGCAGGGGCCTACAATGAGCAGTTCTTC
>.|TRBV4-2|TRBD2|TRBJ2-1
CASSESTSGGPLYNEQFF
TGTGCCAGCAGCGAAAGTACTAGCGGGGGGCCCCTTTACAATGAGCAGTTCTTC
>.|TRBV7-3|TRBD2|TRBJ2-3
CASSSSGGRDTQYF
TGTGCCAGCAGCTCTAGCGGGGGTAGGGATACGCAGTATTTT
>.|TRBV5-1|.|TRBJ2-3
CASSPNEGFLTDTQYF
TGCGCCAGCAGCCCGAACGAGGGTTTCCTCACAGATACGCAGTATTTT
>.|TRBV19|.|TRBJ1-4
CASSPRDREKLFF
TGTGCCAGTAGTCCTCGGGACCGCGAAAAACTGTTTTTT
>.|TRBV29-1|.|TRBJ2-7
CSVEGQSYEQYF
TGCAGCGTGGAGGGACAGTCCTACGAGCAGTACTTC
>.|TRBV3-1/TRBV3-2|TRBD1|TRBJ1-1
CASSQVPQGAGAFF
TGTGCCAGCAGCCAAGTCCCACAGGGGGCAGGAGCTTTCTTT
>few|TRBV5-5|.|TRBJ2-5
CASSRGLQETQYF
TGTGCCAGCAGCCGGGGACTGCAAGAGACCCAGTACTTC
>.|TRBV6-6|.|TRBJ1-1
CASNYRAMGTEAFF
TGTGCCAGCAACTACAGGGCGATGGGGACTGAAGCTTTCTTT
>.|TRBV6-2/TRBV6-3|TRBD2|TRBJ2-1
CASSGVAGGYNEQFF
TGTGCCAGCAGTGGAGTAGCGGGGGGCTACAATGAGCAGTTCTTC
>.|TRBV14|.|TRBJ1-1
CASSTLGGYTEAFF
TGTGCCAGCAGCACCCTAGGAGGGTACACTGAAGCTTTCTTT
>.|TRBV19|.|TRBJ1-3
CASSIAMGSSGNTIYF
TGTGCCAGTAGTATCGCTATGGGGAGTTCTGGAAACACCATATATTTT
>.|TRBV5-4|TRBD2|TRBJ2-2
CASSFSGGAYTGELFF
TGTGCCAGCAGTTTTAGCGGGGGGGCGTACACCGGGGAGCTGTTTTTT
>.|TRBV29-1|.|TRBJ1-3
CSVAAGVGNTIYF
TGCAGCGTCGCCGCAGGGGTTGGAAACACCATATATTTT